This passage covers 16 T cell receptor beta chains from one sample sequenced in a study of shared clonotypes between healthy human individuals. Sequenced by immunoSEQ multiplex PCR; TCRdb stores in-frame clones only, minus some. The sample shows about 1 million clones, 65% to 80% of them seen only once. The sequenced sample was memory CD4+ T cells sorted from blood. The subset here: CD45RA-negative fraction. Receptors were obtained from a man aged 18 to 29 in good health.

The chain has TRBV6-1 and TRBJ2-5; D is unclear. Germline V lookup: CDR1 MNHNS, CDR2 SASEGT. V gave up 5 bases and J gave up 4 bases, with 14 bases separating them. This CDR3 region has 14 residues. CDR3 in amino acids: CASSQNGWLETQYF. The CDR3, as DNA: TGTGCCAGCAGTCAAAACGGGTGGTTAGAGACCCAGTACTTC.

The chain uses TRBV5-1 and TRBJ2-7; TRBD2 matches 8 bases. Germline CDR1 reads SGHRS; CDR2 reads YFSETQ. V trimming: 1 base; J trimming: 7 bases; junction bases outside the gene matches: 13. The CDR3 sequence is 16 residues long. CDR3 in amino acids: CASSLTSGSESREQYF. As DNA, the CDR3 is TGCGCCAGCAGCTTGACTAGCGGCAGCGAATCGCGTGAGCAGTACTTC.

The chain carries TRBV28 and TRBJ1-2; D may be TRBD1 (5 bases). CDR1 and CDR2 from the germline V gene are MDHEN and SYDVKM. The V and J ends lost 6 bases and 8 bases respectively, with 25 bases between them. The length of the CDR3 is 16 residues. DNA for the CDR3: TGTGCCAGCAGCAGCCCCGGGACGTCCCCCAGGAGGGGCTACACCTTC. Translating gives CASSSPGTSPRRGYTF.

The rearrangement uses TRBV6-1 and TRBJ1-1, with TRBD1 identical over 9 bases. Germline trimming cut 3 bases from V and 7 bases from J; bases unmatched to any gene: 18. Germline V gene lookup returns CDR1 MNHNS and CDR2 SASEGT. This CDR3 is 18 amino acids long. The CDR3 reads CASSERIKGTGRLSEAFF. CDR3 DNA sequence: TGTGCCAGCAGTGAGCGCATAAAGGGGACAGGGAGATTGAGTGAAGCTTTCTTT.

This clone was detected ten times or more. Other DNA sequences in this sample translate to the same CDR3. CDR3 protein: CASSPPGSSYEQYF. The CDR3 DNA reads TGTGCCAGCAGCCCCCCAGGTAGCTCCTACGAGCAGTACTTC. The V gene is TRBV7-9, the J gene TRBJ2-7; D gene unclear. The CDR3 contains 14 residues. Germline V gives CDR1 SEHNR, CDR2 FQNEAQ (reference sequence). The germline V and J ends were trimmed by 5 bases and 0 bases, with 11 bases remaining between them.

This clone was seen just once. This chain links TRBV7-9 with TRBJ1-3; D remains ambiguous. Germline V CDR1 and CDR2: SEHNR, FQNEAQ (reference sequence). The CDR3 loop spans 15 amino acids. V was trimmed by 3 bases and J by 0 bases, leaving 9 bases between them. The CDR3 DNA reads TGTGCCAGCAGCTTTAGCGGGCACTCTGGAAACACCATATATTTT. This codes for CASSFSGHSGNTIYF.

This chain joins TRBV10-1 and TRBJ2-1; a possible D gene is TRBD2 (5 bases). V lost 6 bases, J lost 8 bases, and 20 bases lay in between. Germline V CDR1 and CDR2: WNHNN, SYGVQD (reference sequence). This CDR3 has 15 residues. The CDR3 reads CASSPGQPREDEQFF. The CDR3 region has the DNA TGCGCCAGCAGCCCAGGCCAACCCCGGGAAGATGAGCAGTTCTTC.

V and J are TRBV5-1 and TRBJ2-1; D is possibly TRBD1 (5 bases). The CDR3 has 13 amino acids. Germline V gene lookup returns CDR1 SGHRS and CDR2 YFSETQ. Between the trimmed V and J ends, which lost 4 bases and 5 bases, there was a span of 10 bases. CDR3 nucleotides: TGCGCCAGCAGCCCGCAAGGGGACAATGAGCAGTTCTTC. Its translation: CASSPQGDNEQFF.

The rearrangement uses TRBV6-5 and TRBJ2-2, with 11 nucleotides matching TRBD1. CDR3 length: 16 amino acids. In germline, CDR1 is MNHEY, CDR2 SVGAGI. J gave up 4 bases and V 2 bases, and 3 bases lay outside the gene matches. The CDR3 nucleotides are TGTGCCAGCAGTTACCGGGGACAGGGGGGCACCGGGGAGCTGTTTTTT. Its protein product is CASSYRGQGGTGELFF.

Within the sample, this clone is medium-sized (0.01 to 0.1%). V and J are TRBV7-9 and TRBJ2-7; D unresolved. The CDR3 is 15 residues long. Germline V CDR1 and CDR2: SEHNR, FQNEAQ (reference sequence). V was trimmed by 0 bases and J by 6 bases, leaving 15 bases between them. The CDR3 DNA is TGTGCCAGCAGCTTAGCGTTAGCCCAGCGAGGCGAGCAGTACTTC. Its translation: CASSLALAQRGEQYF. The complete variable domain, with remaining parts taken from reference TRBV7-9 and TRBJ2-7, reads DTGVSQNPRHKITKRGQNVTFRCDPISEHNRLYWYRQTLGQGPEFLTYFQNEAQLEKSRLLSDRFSAERPKGSFSTLEIQRTEQGDSAMYLCASSLALAQRGEQYFGPGTRLTVT.

The chain has TRBV6-5 and TRBJ2-3; the D is unclear. Germline lookup yields CDR1 MNHEY and CDR2 SVGAGI. V dropped 4 bases and J dropped 0 bases, with 11 bases sitting between them. The CDR3 is made up of 15 amino acids. CDR3 sequence (DNA): TGTGCCAGCAGTTTTGGGGTCCCTAGCACAGATACGCAGTATTTT. The encoded protein is CASSFGVPSTDTQYF.

The CDR3 region is CSVSGQGPDTQYF. The CDR3 DNA is TGCAGCGTTTCGGGACAGGGTCCAGATACGCAGTATTTT. The chain has TRBV29-1 and TRBJ2-3; TRBD1 matches at 9 bases. Per the germline V gene, CDR1 is SQVTM and CDR2 is ANQGSEA. The J segment lost 4 bases and the V segment lost 5 bases, leaving 4 bases of the junction unmatched. The CDR3 is made up of 13 amino acids.

This chain links TRBV4-3 with TRBJ1-2, with 11 bases lining up with TRBD1. CDR1 and CDR2 from the germline V gene are LGHNA and YSLEER. The CDR3 consists of 15 residues. With 5 bases clipped from V and 6 bases from J, the junction kept 8 bases outside the gene matches. The CDR3 region is CASSKEDRGQHGYTF. In DNA form, the CDR3 reads TGCGCCAGCAGCAAGGAGGACAGGGGGCAACATGGCTACACCTTC.

The table lists this clone with many counts. CDR3 region: CASSLVAGVFDEQFF. CDR3 DNA: TGTGCCAGCAGCTTGGTAGCGGGAGTATTTGATGAGCAGTTCTTC. The chain recombines TRBV5-6 with TRBJ2-1, with 9 bases aligning to TRBD2. Germline CDR1 is SGHDT and CDR2 is YYEEEE. V lost 0 bases, J lost 8 bases, and 6 bases stayed unmatched. The CDR3 has 15 amino acids.

The V and J genes are TRBV12-5 and TRBJ2-1, with D possibly TRBD2 on 5 matching bases. CDR3 length: 14 residues. V was trimmed by 0 bases and J by 6 bases, leaving 9 bases between them. CDR1 is LGHNT and CDR2 is FRNRAP in the germline V gene. The CDR3 sequence: CASGLVEAGNEQFF. DNA of the CDR3: TGTGCTAGTGGTTTGGTGGAGGCAGGCAATGAGCAGTTCTTC.

This clone was seen a few times. The chain employs TRBV7-8 and TRBJ2-5; D remains unclear. The germline V gene encodes CDR1 SGHVS and CDR2 FQNEAQ. This CDR3 is 15 amino acids long. Trimming left V 2 bases short and J 1 base short, with 11 bases between. CDR3 DNA sequence: TGTGCCAGCAGCTTACTTACTAAAGGCCAAGAGACCCAGTACTTC. It translates to CASSLLTKGQETQYF.